Below, 9 T cell receptor beta chains from the same sample are listed, as sequenced in a study of Ad26.COV2.S vaccination and SARS-CoV-2 variants. Treatment specified: some 20 received Ad26.COV2.S at low or high dose, single or two shots; five or six received placebo; per-sample allocation not given. It was on day 63 after the first vaccine or placebo injection that samples were taken. Produced via immunoSEQ multiplex PCR; TCRdb's table is partial and in-frame only. The table shows over 400,000 clones, with 89% occurring only once. The sequences come from peripheral blood, collected in a trial of Ad26.COV2.S vaccine versus placebo. The receptors originated from a person between 18 and 65 years old who received the Ad26.COV2.S COVID-19 vaccine or a placebo.

The chain recombines TRBV11-2 with TRBJ2-3, with D tentatively TRBD1 (5 bases). CDR3 length: 16 amino acids. Germline-derived CDR1 and CDR2 are SGHAT and FQNNGV. Trimming cost V 5 bases and J 0 bases, with 15 bases left between them. The CDR3 spells CASSHTGHSSTDTQYF. For the CDR3, the DNA is TGTGCCAGCAGCCATACCGGACACTCTAGCACAGATACGCAGTATTTT.

The CDR3 DNA follows: TGTGCCAGCAGCTTTCCTGGGACAGGGATGAACACTGAAGCTTTCTTT. Translated: CASSFPGTGMNTEAFF. The rearrangement links TRBV11-1 to TRBJ1-1; 9 positions agree with TRBD1. This CDR3 contains 16 residues. Germline V gene data show CDR1 as SGHAT and CDR2 as FQDESV (reference sequence). V gave up 3 bases and J gave up 0 bases; unmatched junction bases: 5. The full variable domain, in which reference TRBV11-1 and TRBJ1-1 provide the parts outside the CDR3, is EAEVAQSPRYKITEKSQAVAFWCDPISGHATLYWYRQILGQGPELLVQFQDESVVDDSQLPKDRFSAERLKGVDSTLKIQPAELGDSAMYLCASSFPGTGMNTEAFFGQGTRLTVV.

The chain joins TRBV7-9 to TRBJ2-3; tentative D call: TRBD2 (7 bases). CDR3 length: 17 residues. V lost 5 bases to trimming and J lost 6 bases, with 24 bases between them. Germline CDR1 reads SEHNR; CDR2 reads FQNEAQ (reference sequence). This chain's CDR3 is CASSPFASGRGRDTQYF. CDR3 DNA sequence: TGTGCCAGCAGCCCCTTCGCGAGCGGGCGGGGGCGGGATACGCAGTATTTT.

This clone has just a few counts. As DNA, the CDR3 is TGCGCCAGCAGCTTGCGAGCGTCCCGAGAGGGGGAGCAGTTCTTC. The encoded protein is CASSLRASREGEQFF. The chain combines TRBV5-1 with TRBJ2-1, with D perhaps given as TRBD1 or TRBD2 (5 bases each). The CDR3 totals 15 residues. The germline V and J ends were trimmed by 1 base and 10 bases, with 18 bases remaining between them. Germline V lookup: CDR1 SGHRS, CDR2 YFSETQ.

The V and J genes are TRBV5-4 and TRBJ2-4, with D perhaps TRBD1 (6 bases). CDR1 is SGHNT and CDR2 is YYREEE in the germline V gene (reference sequence). V gave up 4 bases and J gave up 15 bases, with 20 bases separating them. CDR3 length equals 13 residues. CDR3: CASSQLPTGRGYF. The CDR3 DNA is TGTGCCAGCAGCCAACTCCCGACAGGTCGAGGGTACTTC.

The rearrangement uses TRBV3-1 (or the pseudogene TRBV3-2) and TRBJ1-3; no clear D gene. This CDR3 spans 14 amino acids. V lost 3 bases and J 0 bases, leaving 6 bases between the germline ends. CDR1 LGHDT and CDR2 YNNKEL come from the germline V gene (reference sequence). CDR3 nucleotides: TGTGCCAGCAGCCAGACGGCCTCTGGAAACACCATATATTTT. This sequence encodes CASSQTASGNTIYF.

The J gene is TRBJ1-3, the V gene TRBV6-5; possible D gene TRBD1, 5 bases. Germline-derived CDR1 and CDR2 are MNHEY and SVGAGI. Trimming left V 2 bases short and J 1 base short, with 9 bases between. This CDR3 spans 15 amino acids. This chain's CDR3 is CASSYGGGSGNTIYF. The CDR3 DNA follows: TGTGCCAGCAGTTACGGGGGGGGATCTGGAAACACCATATATTTT.

This chain uses TRBV6-7 with TRBJ2-3; 11 bases are shared with TRBD1. TRBV6-7 falls under the ORF class, with uncertain function. The CDR3 loop spans 16 amino acids. The V segment lost 5 bases and the J segment 4 bases; nucleotides outside the gene matches: 8. As DNA, the CDR3 is TGTGCCAGCAGTCGAATGGACAGGGGGCTCCCAGATACGCAGTATTTT. Amino acids: CASSRMDRGLPDTQYF.

This clone was seen only once. The rearrangement joins TRBV28 to TRBJ2-5; 7 bases are a match to TRBD2. This CDR3 contains 15 residues. Germline assignment: CDR1 MDHEN and CDR2 SYDVKM. With V trimmed by 5 bases and J by 0 bases, 6 bases remained unmatched. CDR3 protein: CASSTGTIYQETQYF. DNA for the CDR3: TGTGCCAGCAGTACCGGGACTATCTACCAAGAGACCCAGTACTTC.